The source of this TCR beta chain is a study of blood T cell repertoires in COVID-19. Study-wide context: COVID-19 samples, acute and convalescent, were from the United States, Italy and Spain. T cells, B-cell-depleted T cells, or PBMCs provided the cDNA or gDNA that served as material.

The CDR3 runs 13 residues. The germline V and J ends were trimmed by 3 bases and 0 bases, with 6 bases remaining between them. Germline V CDR1 and CDR2: SGDLS, YYNGEE. Original data processing: Estimated nucleated cell counts came from reference gene primer amplification. The method was immunoSEQ multiplex PCR; TCRdb's version includes in-frame clones alone and lacks a portion of them. V and J calls and clone size are as listed in that table; D and trimming were resolved from the DNA. In the table there are around 190,000 clones, around nine tenths of which are singletons. This sequence was found in a man between 18 and 29 years old with active or convalescent COVID-19. The sequencing input was peripheral blood. The gene calls are TRBV9 and TRBJ1-1; D unclear. As DNA, the CDR3 is TGTGCCAGCAGCGACCACATGAACACTGAAGCTTTCTTT. Its translation is CASSDHMNTEAFF. Drawing the rest from reference TRBV9 and TRBJ1-1, the complete variable domain is DSGVTQTPKHLITATGQRVTLRCSPRSGDLSVYWYQQSLDQGLQFLIQYYNGEERAKGNILERFSAQQFPDLHSELNLSSLELGDSALYFCASSDHMNTEAFFGQGTRLTVV.